A selection of T cell receptor beta chains follows, all from one sample in a study of technical replicates of blood from several donors. Profiling relied on immunoSEQ multiplex PCR, and the TCRdb table lists in-frame clones only, not all of them. The profile covers over 10,000 clones, with 70% to 80% appearing a single time and around 10% taken by the ten largest. The sequenced material came from PBMCs. The source of these receptors is a human donor in good health. CDR3s include the opening cysteine and the closing phenylalanine or tryptophan. The D gene is left open where the match is weak. The size entry is marked missing in some rows and otherwise reads once, few, many or a size class.

clone_size: NA
cdr3_length: 14
j_call: TRBJ1-1
d_call: TRBD1
v_call: TRBV19
cdr3_nt: TGTGCCAGTAGTGAGAGACAGGGCCACACTGAAGCTTTCTTT
cdr3_aa: CASSERQGHTEAFF

clone_size: NA
cdr3_length: 15
j_call: TRBJ2-1
d_call: NA
v_call: TRBV15
cdr3_nt: TGTGCCACCAGTCCTCCTTGGATGGGGGGCAATGAGCAGTTCTTC
cdr3_aa: CATSPPWMGGNEQFF

clone_size: NA
cdr3_length: 14
j_call: TRBJ2-5
d_call: TRBD2
v_call: TRBV10-1
cdr3_nt: TGCGCCAGCAGTGAAGGCGGGGGTGGAAAGACCCAGTACTTC
cdr3_aa: CASSEGGGGKTQYF

clone_size: NA
cdr3_length: 13
j_call: TRBJ2-1
d_call: TRBD2
v_call: TRBV11-3
cdr3_nt: TGTGCCAGCAGCTTAGCCAGGGAGGGTGAGCAGTTCTTC
cdr3_aa: CASSLAREGEQFF

clone_size: NA
cdr3_length: 13
j_call: TRBJ1-1
d_call: TRBD1
v_call: TRBV29-1
cdr3_nt: TGTAGCGCGACGACAGGGTTGAACACTGAAGCTTTCTTT
cdr3_aa: CSATTGLNTEAFF

clone_size: few
cdr3_length: 14
j_call: TRBJ2-2
d_call: TRBD2
v_call: TRBV10-2
cdr3_nt: TGCGCAGCCCAACTAGCGGCCTCCACCGGGGAGCTGTTTTTT
cdr3_aa: CAAQLAASTGELFF

clone_size: NA
cdr3_length: 13
j_call: TRBJ1-1
d_call: NA
v_call: TRBV18
cdr3_nt: TGTGCCAGCTCACCAAAGGGAGGAGCTGAAGCTTTCTTT
cdr3_aa: CASSPKGGAEAFF

clone_size: NA
cdr3_length: 15
j_call: TRBJ2-5
d_call: TRBD2
v_call: TRBV5-6
cdr3_nt: TGTGCCAGCAGCTTGGTGGGCAGCGGGAGGGAGACCCAGTACTTC
cdr3_aa: CASSLVGSGRETQYF

clone_size: NA
cdr3_length: 19
j_call: TRBJ2-1
d_call: TRBD1
v_call: TRBV7-6
cdr3_nt: TGTGCCAGCAGCTTATGGTCATCCGGCAGGGGGAGCTCCTACAATGAGCAGTTCTTC
cdr3_aa: CASSLWSSGRGSSYNEQFF

clone_size: few
cdr3_length: 14
j_call: TRBJ2-3
d_call: NA
v_call: TRBV11-2
cdr3_nt: TGTGCCAGCAGCTTAACGCGAGGCACAGATACGCAGTATTTT
cdr3_aa: CASSLTRGTDTQYF

clone_size: NA
cdr3_length: 16
j_call: TRBJ2-1
d_call: TRBD2
v_call: TRBV11-2
cdr3_nt: TGTGCCAGCACCGGACTAGCGGGAGGGGAGGGGAATGAGCAGTTCTTC
cdr3_aa: CASTGLAGGEGNEQFF

clone_size: NA
cdr3_length: 13
j_call: TRBJ1-5
d_call: NA
v_call: TRBV28
cdr3_nt: TGTGCCAGCAGTTTATCAGGGCTTCAGCCCCAGCATTTT
cdr3_aa: CASSLSGLQPQHF

clone_size: NA
cdr3_length: 17
j_call: TRBJ2-7
d_call: TRBD1
v_call: TRBV23-1
cdr3_nt: TGCGCCAGCAGTCAGGAAAGTTCGGCAGGGGGCTGGTACGAGCAGTACTTC
cdr3_aa: CASSQESSAGGWYEQYF

clone_size: NA
cdr3_length: 14
j_call: TRBJ2-3
d_call: NA
v_call: TRBV11-2
cdr3_nt: TGTGCCAGCAGCTTGGCCTTCTGGGAGGGGGGGCAGTATTTT
cdr3_aa: CASSLAFWEGGQYF

clone_size: NA
cdr3_length: 15
j_call: TRBJ2-1
d_call: TRBD2
v_call: TRBV4-2
cdr3_nt: TGTGCCAGCAGCCAAGCCAGCGGGAGGGGGAATGAGCAGTTCTTC
cdr3_aa: CASSQASGRGNEQFF

clone_size: NA
cdr3_length: 15
j_call: TRBJ1-1
d_call: NA
v_call: TRBV5-8
cdr3_nt: TGTGCCAGCAGCTTGGGGGGACTAGGCGGCACTGAAGCTTTCTTT
cdr3_aa: CASSLGGLGGTEAFF

clone_size: NA
cdr3_length: 14
j_call: TRBJ2-7
d_call: NA
v_call: TRBV2
cdr3_nt: TGTGCCAGCAGTGAGGTCCGGGGAGCCGCCGAGCAGTACTTC
cdr3_aa: CASSEVRGAAEQYF

clone_size: NA
cdr3_length: 13
j_call: TRBJ2-7
d_call: NA
v_call: TRBV2
cdr3_nt: TGTGCCAGCAGCCCCGGGGAGGGGGTCGAGCAGTACTTC
cdr3_aa: CASSPGEGVEQYF

clone_size: NA
cdr3_length: 15
j_call: TRBJ1-2
d_call: NA
v_call: TRBV29-1
cdr3_nt: TGCAGCCCCTCCCCCCAGCCCTACCACAGCTATGGCTACACCTTC
cdr3_aa: CSPSPQPYHSYGYTF

clone_size: NA
cdr3_length: 13
j_call: TRBJ2-7
d_call: NA
v_call: TRBV6-5
cdr3_nt: TGTGCCAGCAGGGCGTGGGGCGCCACCGAGCAGTACTTC
cdr3_aa: CASRAWGATEQYF

clone_size: NA
cdr3_length: 16
j_call: TRBJ2-5
d_call: NA
v_call: TRBV7-9
cdr3_nt: TGTGCCAGCAGCCCCGGAGAGGGGGAACATCCGGAGACCCAGTACTTC
cdr3_aa: CASSPGEGEHPETQYF

clone_size: NA
cdr3_length: 14
j_call: TRBJ2-5
d_call: NA
v_call: TRBV9
cdr3_nt: TGTGCCAGCAGCGTAGGGACGGGGCAAGAGACCCAGTACTTC
cdr3_aa: CASSVGTGQETQYF

clone_size: NA
cdr3_length: 15
j_call: TRBJ2-5
d_call: NA
v_call: TRBV27
cdr3_nt: TGTGCCAGCAGTGGTTCGGACAGCAAACAAGAGACCCAGTACTTC
cdr3_aa: CASSGSDSKQETQYF

clone_size: NA
cdr3_length: 15
j_call: TRBJ1-1
d_call: NA
v_call: TRBV6-1
cdr3_nt: TGTGCCAGCAGTGAAGTGTGGGGGGGGGTCACTGAAGCTTTCTTT
cdr3_aa: CASSEVWGGVTEAFF

clone_size: few
cdr3_length: 15
j_call: TRBJ1-1
d_call: TRBD1
v_call: TRBV19
cdr3_nt: TGTGCCAGTAGAGTTCAGGGGGCGCAGAACACTGAAGCTTTCTTT
cdr3_aa: CASRVQGAQNTEAFF

clone_size: NA
cdr3_length: 14
j_call: TRBJ2-2
d_call: TRBD2
v_call: TRBV30
cdr3_nt: TGTGCCTGGAGCGGACTAGCGGGTACCGGGGAGCTGTTTTTT
cdr3_aa: CAWSGLAGTGELFF

clone_size: NA
cdr3_length: 15
j_call: TRBJ2-3
d_call: TRBD2
v_call: TRBV10-3
cdr3_nt: TGTGCCATCAGTGAGACTAGCGGGCTAACAGATACGCAGTATTTT
cdr3_aa: CAISETSGLTDTQYF

clone_size: NA
cdr3_length: 16
j_call: TRBJ2-7
d_call: NA
v_call: TRBV4-2
cdr3_nt: TGTGCCAGCAGCCGAAGTGGGCGGGACAGCTCCTACGAGCAGTACTTC
cdr3_aa: CASSRSGRDSSYEQYF

clone_size: few
cdr3_length: 13
j_call: TRBJ1-2
d_call: NA
v_call: TRBV5-6
cdr3_nt: TGTGCCAGCAGCTTGGGAGGTTCTTATGGCTACACCTTC
cdr3_aa: CASSLGGSYGYTF

clone_size: once
cdr3_length: 13
j_call: TRBJ2-5
d_call: NA
v_call: TRBV7-6
cdr3_nt: TGTGCCAGCAGCTTAGCGGCTCAAGAGACCCAGTACTTC
cdr3_aa: CASSLAAQETQYF

clone_size: NA
cdr3_length: 14
j_call: TRBJ2-7
d_call: NA
v_call: TRBV6-5
cdr3_nt: TGTGCCAGCAGTGAGGGGGTTCCCCAATACGAGCAGTACTTC
cdr3_aa: CASSEGVPQYEQYF

clone_size: NA
cdr3_length: 14
j_call: TRBJ2-4
d_call: NA
v_call: TRBV7-9
cdr3_nt: TGTGCCAGCAGCTTAGCTAGGGAGCGGGACATTCAGTACTTC
cdr3_aa: CASSLARERDIQYF

clone_size: NA
cdr3_length: 15
j_call: TRBJ1-5
d_call: NA
v_call: TRBV2
cdr3_nt: TGTGCCAGCAAGGAGGGATTTATGGGCAATCAGCCCCAGCATTTT
cdr3_aa: CASKEGFMGNQPQHF

clone_size: NA
cdr3_length: 10
j_call: TRBJ1-2
d_call: NA
v_call: TRBV21-1
cdr3_nt: TGTGCCAGCAGCAAGCAGGGCTACACCTTC
cdr3_aa: CASSKQGYTF

clone_size: NA
cdr3_length: 14
j_call: TRBJ2-2
d_call: TRBD2
v_call: TRBV29-1
cdr3_nt: TGCAGCGTTCGACGAGCGGGAGGGCCCAGGGAGCTGTTTTTT
cdr3_aa: CSVRRAGGPRELFF

clone_size: NA
cdr3_length: 16
j_call: TRBJ2-1
d_call: TRBD2
v_call: TRBV9
cdr3_nt: TGTGCCAGCAGCGTAGGACTAGCGGGCTCCAACAATGAGCAGTTCTTC
cdr3_aa: CASSVGLAGSNNEQFF

clone_size: NA
cdr3_length: 15
j_call: TRBJ2-1
d_call: TRBD2
v_call: TRBV18
cdr3_nt: TGTGCCAGCTCACCAACCGGGACTAGCGAAAATGAGCAGTTCTTC
cdr3_aa: CASSPTGTSENEQFF